This section outlines one TCR beta chain sequence together with its context. CDR3 length equals 13 residues. Germline trimming cut 4 bases from V and 5 bases from J; bases unmatched to any gene: 4. Germline CDR1 reads SNHLY; CDR2 reads FYNNEI. TCRdb keeps only in-frame clones here, not all; method: immunoSEQ multiplex PCR. This sample has about 80,000 clones, with 75% to 85% found just once. This record comes from a study of blood T cell repertoires in COVID-19. Across the whole study: Spain, Italy and the United States supplied samples that represented acute and convalescent COVID-19.

The receptor was isolated from a man aged 45-65 years with COVID-19, enrolled during active disease. This chain joins TRBV2 and TRBJ1-2; 7 bases align to TRBD1. Material for sequencing was peripheral blood. The CDR3 DNA reads TGTGCCAGCAGTGTGGGGACAGCATATGGCTACACCTTC. Translated: CASSVGTAYGYTF.